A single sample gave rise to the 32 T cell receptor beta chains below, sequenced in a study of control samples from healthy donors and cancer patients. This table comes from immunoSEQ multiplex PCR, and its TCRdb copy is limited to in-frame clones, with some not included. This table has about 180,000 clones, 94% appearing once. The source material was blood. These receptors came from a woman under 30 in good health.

CDR3 protein: CASSFRQSNQPQHF. The DNA for the CDR3 is TGTGCCAGCAGTTTCAGACAGAGCAATCAGCCCCAGCATTTT. This chain joins TRBV6-5 and TRBJ1-5; D possibly corresponds to TRBD1 (5 bases). Germline-derived CDR1 and CDR2 are MNHEY and SVGAGI. The CDR3 covers 14 residues. The V gene lost 4 bases and the J gene lost 1 base, with 8 bases spanning the gap.

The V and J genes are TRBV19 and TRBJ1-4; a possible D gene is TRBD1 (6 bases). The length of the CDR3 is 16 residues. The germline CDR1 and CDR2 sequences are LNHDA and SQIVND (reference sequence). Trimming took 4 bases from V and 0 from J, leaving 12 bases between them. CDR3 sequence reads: CASSTGQGTTNEKLFF. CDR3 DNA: TGTGCCAGTAGTACGGGACAAGGGACAACTAATGAAAAACTGTTTTTT.

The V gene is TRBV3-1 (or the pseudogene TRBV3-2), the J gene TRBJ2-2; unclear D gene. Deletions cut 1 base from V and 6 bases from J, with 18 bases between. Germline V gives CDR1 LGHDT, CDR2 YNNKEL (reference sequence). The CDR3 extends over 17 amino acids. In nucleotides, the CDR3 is TGTGCCAGCAGCCAAGGGGGTTGGAAACAGTTCGCCGGGGAGCTGTTTTTT. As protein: CASSQGGWKQFAGELFF.

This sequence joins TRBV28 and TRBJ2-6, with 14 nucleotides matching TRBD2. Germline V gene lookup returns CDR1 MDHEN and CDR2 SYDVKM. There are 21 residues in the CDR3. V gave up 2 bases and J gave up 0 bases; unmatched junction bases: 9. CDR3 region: CASSLIGTSGSSLSGANVLTF. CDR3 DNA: TGTGCCAGCAGTTTAATAGGGACTAGCGGGAGCTCCCTCTCTGGGGCCAACGTCCTGACTTTC. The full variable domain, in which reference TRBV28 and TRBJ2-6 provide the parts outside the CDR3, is DVKVTQSSRYLVKRTGEKVFLECVQDMDHENMFWYRQDPGLGLRLIYFSYDVKMKEKGDIPEGYSVSREKKERFSLILESASTNQTSMYLCASSLIGTSGSSLSGANVLTFGAGSRLTVL.

The CDR3 DNA reads as TGCGCCAGCAGCCAGGCGTGGCGGATCGGGGAGCAGTACTTC. Protein: CASSQAWRIGEQYF. The V gene is TRBV4-1, the J gene TRBJ2-7; D is unclear. V was shortened by 3 bases and J by 7 bases, with 16 bases between the two germline ends. The V gene's germline CDR1 is MGHRA and CDR2 YSYEKL. This CDR3 has 14 residues.

DNA of the CDR3: TGTGCCAGCAGTTACTCGACTAGCGGCTACGAGCAGTACTTC. This gives the protein CASSYSTSGYEQYF. The V and J genes are TRBV6-5 and TRBJ2-7, with 9 positions matching TRBD2. Per germline, CDR1 MNHEY and CDR2 SVGAGI. The CDR3 is made up of 14 amino acids. With V trimmed by 0 bases and J by 3 bases, 0 bases remained unmatched.

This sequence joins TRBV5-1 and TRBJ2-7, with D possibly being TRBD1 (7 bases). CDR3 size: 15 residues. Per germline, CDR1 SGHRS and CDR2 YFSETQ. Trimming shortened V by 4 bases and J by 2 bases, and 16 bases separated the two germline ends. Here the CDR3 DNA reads TGCGCCAGCAGCACCCAGACAGGGAGGCCCTACGAGCAGTACTTC. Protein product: CASSTQTGRPYEQYF.

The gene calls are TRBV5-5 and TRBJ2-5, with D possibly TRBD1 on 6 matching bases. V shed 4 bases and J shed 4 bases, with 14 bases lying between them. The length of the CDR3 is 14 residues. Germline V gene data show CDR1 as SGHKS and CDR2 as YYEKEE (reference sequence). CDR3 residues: CASSPTGQGETQYF. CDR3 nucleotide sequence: TGTGCCAGCAGCCCAACAGGGCAGGGAGAGACCCAGTACTTC.

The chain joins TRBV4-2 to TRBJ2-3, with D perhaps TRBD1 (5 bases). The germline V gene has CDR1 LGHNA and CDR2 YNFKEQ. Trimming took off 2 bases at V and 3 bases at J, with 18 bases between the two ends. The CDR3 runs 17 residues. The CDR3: CASSQILLPDSTDTQYF. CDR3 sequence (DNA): TGTGCCAGCAGCCAAATCCTCCTACCCGACAGTACAGATACGCAGTATTTT.

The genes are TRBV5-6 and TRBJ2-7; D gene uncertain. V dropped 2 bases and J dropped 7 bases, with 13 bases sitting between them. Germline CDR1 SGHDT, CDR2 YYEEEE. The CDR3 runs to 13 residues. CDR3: CASSLLPGSEQYF. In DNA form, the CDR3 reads TGTGCCAGCAGCTTACTTCCAGGCTCTGAGCAGTACTTC.

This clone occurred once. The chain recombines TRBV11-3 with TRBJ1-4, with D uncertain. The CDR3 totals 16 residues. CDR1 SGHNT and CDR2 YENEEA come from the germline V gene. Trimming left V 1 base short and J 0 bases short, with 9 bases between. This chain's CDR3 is CASSLGLTTTNEKLFF. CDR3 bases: TGTGCCAGCAGCTTAGGTCTTACCACAACTAATGAAAAACTGTTTTTT.

In DNA form, the CDR3 reads TGTGCCAGCAGCTTAAGGGGTCCCCTCCACTTT. It encodes CASSLRGPLHF. The V and J genes are TRBV11-2 and TRBJ1-6; possibly TRBD1 for D (5 bases). CDR3 length: 11 amino acids. V lost 2 bases and J 13 bases, leaving 6 bases between the germline ends. From germline, CDR1 is SGHAT and CDR2 FQNNGV.

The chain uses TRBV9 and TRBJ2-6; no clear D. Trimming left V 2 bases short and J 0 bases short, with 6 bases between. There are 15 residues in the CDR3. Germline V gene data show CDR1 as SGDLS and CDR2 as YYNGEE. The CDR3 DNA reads TGTGCCAGCAGCGTTGAGCTCTCTGGGGCCAACGTCCTGACTTTC. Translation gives CASSVELSGANVLTF.

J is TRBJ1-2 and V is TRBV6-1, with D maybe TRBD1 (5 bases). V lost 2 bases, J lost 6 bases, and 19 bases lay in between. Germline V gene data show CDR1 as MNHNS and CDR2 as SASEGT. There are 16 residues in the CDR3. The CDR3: CASSEKGRQTIDGYTF. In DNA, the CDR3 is TGTGCCAGCAGTGAAAAGGGGCGCCAGACTATAGATGGCTACACCTTC.

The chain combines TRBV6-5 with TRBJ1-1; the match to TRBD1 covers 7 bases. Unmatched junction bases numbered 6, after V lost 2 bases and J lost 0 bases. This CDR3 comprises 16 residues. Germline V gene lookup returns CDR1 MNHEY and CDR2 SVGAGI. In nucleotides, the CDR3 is TGTGCCAGCAGTTACAGGACAGGACTTATGAACACTGAAGCTTTCTTT. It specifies CASSYRTGLMNTEAFF.

The CDR3 bases are TGTGCCAGCAGTCTGCCCCCCGGACTAGCGAGGACAGATACGCAGTATTTT. Its protein product is CASSLPPGLARTDTQYF. V is TRBV25-1 and J is TRBJ2-3; 9 bases line up with TRBD2. Germline-derived CDR1 and CDR2 are MGHDK and SYGVNS. J gave up 3 bases and V 5 bases, and 12 bases lay outside the gene matches. This CDR3 has 17 residues.

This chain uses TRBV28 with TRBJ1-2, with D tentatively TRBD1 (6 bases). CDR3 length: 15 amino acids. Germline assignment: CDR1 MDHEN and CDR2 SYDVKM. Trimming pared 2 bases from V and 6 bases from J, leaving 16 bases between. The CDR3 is CASSLVWGAGHGYTF. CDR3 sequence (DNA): TGTGCCAGCAGTTTAGTATGGGGGGCCGGCCATGGCTACACCTTC.

The CDR3 loop is CASSVARVTGSSDTQYF. The CDR3 DNA follows: TGTGCCAGCAGCGTAGCTCGGGTGACAGGTAGTTCGGATACGCAGTATTTT. This sequence joins TRBV9 and TRBJ2-3; tentatively, D is TRBD1 (6 bases). V lost 0 bases, J lost 6 bases, and 20 bases lay in between. The CDR3 has 17 residues. Looked up from germline, CDR1 is SGDLS and CDR2 is YYNGEE. Full variable domain (remainder filled in from reference TRBV9 and TRBJ2-3): DSGVTQTPKHLITATGQRVTLRCSPRSGDLSVYWYQQSLDQGLQFLIQYYNGEERAKGNILERFSAQQFPDLHSELNLSSLELGDSALYFCASSVARVTGSSDTQYFGPGTRLTVL.

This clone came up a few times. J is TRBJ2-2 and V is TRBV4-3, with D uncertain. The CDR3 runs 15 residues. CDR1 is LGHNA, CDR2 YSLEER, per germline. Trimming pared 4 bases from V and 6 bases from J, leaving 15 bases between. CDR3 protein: CASSRSRTTAGELFF. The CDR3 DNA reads TGCGCCAGCAGCCGCAGCCGGACGACCGCCGGGGAGCTGTTTTTT.

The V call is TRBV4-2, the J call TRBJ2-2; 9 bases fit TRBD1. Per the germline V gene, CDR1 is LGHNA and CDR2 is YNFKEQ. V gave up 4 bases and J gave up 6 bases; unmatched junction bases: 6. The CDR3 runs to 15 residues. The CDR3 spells CASSPTGQGAGELFF. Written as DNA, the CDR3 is TGTGCCAGCAGCCCCACGGGACAGGGCGCCGGGGAGCTGTTTTTT.

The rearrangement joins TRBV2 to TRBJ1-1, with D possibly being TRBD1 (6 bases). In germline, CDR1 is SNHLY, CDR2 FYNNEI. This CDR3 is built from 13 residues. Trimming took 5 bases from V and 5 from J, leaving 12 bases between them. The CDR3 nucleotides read TGTGCCAGCAGTAAAAACAGGGAAACTGAAGCTTTCTTT. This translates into CASSKNRETEAFF. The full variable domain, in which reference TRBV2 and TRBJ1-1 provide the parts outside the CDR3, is EPEVTQTPSHQVTQMGQEVILRCVPISNHLYFYWYRQILGQKVEFLVSFYNNEISEKSEIFDDQFSVERPDGSNFTLKIRSTKLEDSAMYFCASSKNRETEAFFGQGTRLTVV.

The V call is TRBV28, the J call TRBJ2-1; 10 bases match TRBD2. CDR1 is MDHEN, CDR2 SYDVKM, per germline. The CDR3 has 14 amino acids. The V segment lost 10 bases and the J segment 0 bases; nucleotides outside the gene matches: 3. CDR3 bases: TGTGCCACCTCTAGCGGGAGCTCCTACAATGAGCAGTTCTTC. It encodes CATSSGSSYNEQFF. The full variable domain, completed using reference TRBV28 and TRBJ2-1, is DVKVTQSSRYLVKRTGEKVFLECVQDMDHENMFWYRQDPGLGLRLIYFSYDVKMKEKGDIPEGYSVSREKKERFSLILESASTNQTSMYLCATSSGSSYNEQFFGPGTRLTVL.

The CDR3 loop reads CATSRDPLLNTEAFF. As DNA, the CDR3 is TGTGCCACCAGCAGAGATCCTCTTTTGAACACTGAAGCTTTCTTT. This chain uses TRBV15 with TRBJ1-1; D gene ambiguous. The CDR3 is 15 amino acids. V lost 0 bases, J lost 0 bases, and 8 bases lay in between. In germline, CDR1 is LNHNV, CDR2 YYDKDF (reference sequence).

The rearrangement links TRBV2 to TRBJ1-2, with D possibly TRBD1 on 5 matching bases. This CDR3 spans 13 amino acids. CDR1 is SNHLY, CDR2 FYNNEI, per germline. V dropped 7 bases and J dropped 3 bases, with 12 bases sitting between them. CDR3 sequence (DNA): TGTGCCAGCAAGGACACTGATGACTATGGCTACACCTTC. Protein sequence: CASKDTDDYGYTF.

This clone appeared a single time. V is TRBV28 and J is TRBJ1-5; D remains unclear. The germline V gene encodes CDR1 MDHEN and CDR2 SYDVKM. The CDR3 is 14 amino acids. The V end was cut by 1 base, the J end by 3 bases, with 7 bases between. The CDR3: CASSLFGTNQPQHF. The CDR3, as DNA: TGTGCCAGCAGTTTATTCGGAACCAATCAGCCCCAGCATTTT.

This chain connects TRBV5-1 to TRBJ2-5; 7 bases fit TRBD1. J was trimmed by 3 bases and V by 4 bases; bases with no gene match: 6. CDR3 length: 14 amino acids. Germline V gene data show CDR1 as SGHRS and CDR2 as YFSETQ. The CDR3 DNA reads TGCGCCAGCAGCATAGGGACAGCGGAAGAGACCCAGTACTTC. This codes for CASSIGTAEETQYF.

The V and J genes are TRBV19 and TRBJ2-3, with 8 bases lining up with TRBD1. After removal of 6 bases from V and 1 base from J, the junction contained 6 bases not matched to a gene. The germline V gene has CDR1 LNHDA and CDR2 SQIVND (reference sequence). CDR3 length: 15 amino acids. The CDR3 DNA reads TGTGCCAGTAGCCGCGGACAGGGTGGCACAGATACGCAGTATTTT. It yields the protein CASSRGQGGTDTQYF.

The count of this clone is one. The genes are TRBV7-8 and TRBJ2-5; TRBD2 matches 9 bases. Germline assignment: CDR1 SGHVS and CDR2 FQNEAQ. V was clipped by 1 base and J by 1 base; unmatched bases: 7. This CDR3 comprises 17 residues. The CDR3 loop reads CASSLGSVRGGQETQYF. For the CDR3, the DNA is TGTGCCAGCAGCTTAGGTTCGGTGCGGGGGGGCCAAGAGACCCAGTACTTC.

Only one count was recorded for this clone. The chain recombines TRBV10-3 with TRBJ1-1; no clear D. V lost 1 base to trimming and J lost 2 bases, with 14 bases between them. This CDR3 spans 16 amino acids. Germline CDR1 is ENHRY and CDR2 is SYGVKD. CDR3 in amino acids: CAISELERGFNTEAFF. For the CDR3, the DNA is TGTGCCATCAGTGAGTTGGAAAGAGGGTTCAACACTGAAGCTTTCTTT.

In nucleotides, the CDR3 is TGCGCCAGCAGCCTCTCAGGACAGACCCGCTCTGGAAACACCATATATTTT. The encoded protein is CASSLSGQTRSGNTIYF. The chain is built from TRBV5-1 and TRBJ1-3; perhaps TRBD1 as D (6 bases). Trimming stripped 4 bases from V and 0 bases from J, with 17 bases between. CDR1 and CDR2 (germline): SGHRS, YFSETQ. The CDR3 spans 17 residues.

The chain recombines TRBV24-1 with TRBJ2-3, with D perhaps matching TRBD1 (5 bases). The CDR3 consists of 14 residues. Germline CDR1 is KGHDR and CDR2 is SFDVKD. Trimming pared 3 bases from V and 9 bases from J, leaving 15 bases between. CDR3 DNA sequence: TGTGCCACCAGTGATCTACTGGACACTCTCACGCAGTATTTT. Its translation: CATSDLLDTLTQYF.

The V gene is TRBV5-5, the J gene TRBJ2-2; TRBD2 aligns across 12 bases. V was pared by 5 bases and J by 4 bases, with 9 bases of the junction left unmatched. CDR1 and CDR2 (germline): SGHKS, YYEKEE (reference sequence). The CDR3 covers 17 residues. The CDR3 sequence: CASRGGLAGFPTGELFF. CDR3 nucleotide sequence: TGTGCCAGCAGGGGTGGACTAGCGGGGTTTCCCACCGGGGAGCTGTTTTTT. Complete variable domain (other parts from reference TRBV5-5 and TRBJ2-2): DAGVTQSPTHLIKTRGQQVTLRCSPISGHKSVSWYQQVLGQGPQFIFQYYEKEERGRGNFPDRFSARQFPNYSSELNVNALLLGDSALYLCASRGGLAGFPTGELFFGEGSRLTVL.